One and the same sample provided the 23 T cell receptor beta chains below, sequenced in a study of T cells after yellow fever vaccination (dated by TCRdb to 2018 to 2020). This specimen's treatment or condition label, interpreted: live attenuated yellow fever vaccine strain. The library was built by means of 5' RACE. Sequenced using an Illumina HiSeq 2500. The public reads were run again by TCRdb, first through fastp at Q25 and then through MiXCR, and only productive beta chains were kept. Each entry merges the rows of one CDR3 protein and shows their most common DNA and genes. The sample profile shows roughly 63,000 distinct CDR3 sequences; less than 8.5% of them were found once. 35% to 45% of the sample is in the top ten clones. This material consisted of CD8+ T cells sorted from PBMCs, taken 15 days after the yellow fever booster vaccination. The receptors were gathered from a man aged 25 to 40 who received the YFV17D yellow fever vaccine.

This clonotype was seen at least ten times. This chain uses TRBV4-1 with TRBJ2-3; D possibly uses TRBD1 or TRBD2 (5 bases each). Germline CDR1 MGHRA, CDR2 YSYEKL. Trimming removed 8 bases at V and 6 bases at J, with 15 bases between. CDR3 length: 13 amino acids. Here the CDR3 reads CASRGAWGDTQYF. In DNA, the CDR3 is TGCGCCAGCCGAGGGGCTTGGGGGGATACGCAGTATTTT.

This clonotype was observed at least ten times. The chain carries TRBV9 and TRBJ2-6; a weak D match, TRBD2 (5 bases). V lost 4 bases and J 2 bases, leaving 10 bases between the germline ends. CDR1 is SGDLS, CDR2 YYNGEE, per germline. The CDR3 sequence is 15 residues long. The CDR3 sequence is CASSPPGAGANVLTF. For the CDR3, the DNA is TGTGCCAGCAGCCCCCCCGGGGCTGGGGCCAACGTCCTGACTTTC. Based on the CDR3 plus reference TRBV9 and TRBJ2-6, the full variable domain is DSGVTQTPKHLITATGQRVTLRCSPRSGDLSVYWYQQSLDQGLQFLIQYYNGEERAKGNILERFSAQQFPDLHSELNLSSLELGDSALYFCASSPPGAGANVLTFGAGSRLTVL.

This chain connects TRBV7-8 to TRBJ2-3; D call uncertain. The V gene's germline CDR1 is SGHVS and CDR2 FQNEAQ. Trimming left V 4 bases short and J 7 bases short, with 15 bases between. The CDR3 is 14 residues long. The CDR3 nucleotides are TGTGCCAGCAGCTCCGGGCCCCCTGGAAATACGCAGTATTTT. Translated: CASSSGPPGNTQYF.

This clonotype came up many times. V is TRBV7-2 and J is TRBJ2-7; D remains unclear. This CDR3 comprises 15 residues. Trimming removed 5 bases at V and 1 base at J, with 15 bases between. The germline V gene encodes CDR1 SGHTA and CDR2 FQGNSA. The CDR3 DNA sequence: TGTGCCAGCAGCCAGACTCCCACTGGTTCCTACGAGCAGTACTTC. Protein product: CASSQTPTGSYEQYF.

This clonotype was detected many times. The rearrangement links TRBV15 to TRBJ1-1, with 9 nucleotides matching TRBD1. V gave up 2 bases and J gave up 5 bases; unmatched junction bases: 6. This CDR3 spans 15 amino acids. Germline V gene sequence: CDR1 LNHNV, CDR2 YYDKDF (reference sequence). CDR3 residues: CATSRSDRGLTEAFF. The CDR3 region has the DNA TGTGCCACCAGCAGATCCGACAGGGGGTTAACTGAAGCTTTCTTT.

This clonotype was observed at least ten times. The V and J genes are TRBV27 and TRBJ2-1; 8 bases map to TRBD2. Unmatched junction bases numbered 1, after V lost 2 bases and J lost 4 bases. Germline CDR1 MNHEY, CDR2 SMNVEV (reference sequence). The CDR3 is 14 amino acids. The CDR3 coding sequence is TGTGCCAGCAGTTTAGGCGGGAGGTACAATGAGCAGTTCTTC. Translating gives CASSLGGRYNEQFF.

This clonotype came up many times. Written as DNA, the CDR3 is TGCAGTGCTACAAAAGACAGGGGATTGGGGCAGCCCCAGCATTTT. Translation gives CSATKDRGLGQPQHF. This sequence joins TRBV20-1 and TRBJ1-5; TRBD1 matches at 8 bases. V dropped 4 bases and J dropped 7; count of bases not matched to a gene: 12. CDR3 size: 15 residues. Germline CDR1 DFQATT, CDR2 SNEGSKA (reference sequence).

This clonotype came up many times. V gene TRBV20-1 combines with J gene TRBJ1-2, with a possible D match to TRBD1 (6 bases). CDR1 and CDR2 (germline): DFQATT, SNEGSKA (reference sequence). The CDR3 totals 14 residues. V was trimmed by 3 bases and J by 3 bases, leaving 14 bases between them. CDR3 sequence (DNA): TGCAGTGCTAGGCCCCTGGACAGAGACTATGGCTACACCTTC. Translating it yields CSARPLDRDYGYTF.

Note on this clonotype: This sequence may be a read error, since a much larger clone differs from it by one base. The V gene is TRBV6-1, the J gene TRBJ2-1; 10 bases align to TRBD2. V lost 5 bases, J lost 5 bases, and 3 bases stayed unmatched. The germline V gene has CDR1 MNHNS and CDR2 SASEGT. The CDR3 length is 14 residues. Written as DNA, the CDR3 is TGTGCCAGCAGTCGGACTAGCGGCCACAATGAGCAGTTCTTC. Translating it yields CASSRTSGHNEQFF.

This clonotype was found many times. CDR3: CSAWGARDEQYF. The CDR3 DNA reads TGCAGCGCCTGGGGGGCGCGCGACGAGCAGTACTTC. This rearrangement joins TRBV29-1 to TRBJ2-7; D could derive from TRBD1 or TRBD2 (6 bases each). Germline lookup yields CDR1 SQVTM and CDR2 ANQGSEA. This CDR3 has 12 amino acids. Between the trimmed V and J ends, which lost 7 bases and 5 bases, there was a span of 15 bases.

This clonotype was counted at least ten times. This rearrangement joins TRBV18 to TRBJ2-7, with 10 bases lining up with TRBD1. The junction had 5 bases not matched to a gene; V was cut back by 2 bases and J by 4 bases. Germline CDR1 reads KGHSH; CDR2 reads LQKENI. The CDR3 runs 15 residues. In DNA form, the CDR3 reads TGTGCCAGCTCACCAATAGGGACAGGGGTGTACGAGCAGTACTTC. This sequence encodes CASSPIGTGVYEQYF.

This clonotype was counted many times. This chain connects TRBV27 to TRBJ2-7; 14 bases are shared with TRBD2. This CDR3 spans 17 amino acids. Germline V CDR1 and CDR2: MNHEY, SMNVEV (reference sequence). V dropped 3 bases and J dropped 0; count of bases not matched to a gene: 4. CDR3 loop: CASSLGLAGDSSYEQYF. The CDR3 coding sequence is TGTGCCAGCAGTTTGGGACTAGCGGGAGATAGCTCCTACGAGCAGTACTTC.

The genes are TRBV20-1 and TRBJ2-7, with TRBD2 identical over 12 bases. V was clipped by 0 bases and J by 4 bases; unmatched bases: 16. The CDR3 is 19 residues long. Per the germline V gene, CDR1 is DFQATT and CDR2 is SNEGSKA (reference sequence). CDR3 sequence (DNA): TGCAGTGCTAGAGATTTGCCCCGGAAGGCTAGCGGGGGGGTTTACGAGCAGTACTTC. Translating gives CSARDLPRKASGGVYEQYF.

The DNA of the CDR3 is TGTGCCAGCAGCGCCGGACTAGCCAGCTCCTACGAGCAGTACTTC. Translated, it gives CASSAGLASSYEQYF. The J gene is TRBJ2-7, the V gene TRBV7-2; 8 bases match TRBD2. This CDR3 is built from 15 residues. The V gene's germline CDR1 is SGHTA and CDR2 FQGNSA. The ends lost 5 bases at V and 0 bases at J; junction bases unmatched: 6.

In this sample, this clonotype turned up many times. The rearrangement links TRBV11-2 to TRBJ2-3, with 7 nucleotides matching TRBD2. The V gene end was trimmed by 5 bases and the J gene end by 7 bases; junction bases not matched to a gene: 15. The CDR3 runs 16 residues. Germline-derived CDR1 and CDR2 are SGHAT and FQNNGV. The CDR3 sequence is CASSPSLAVRGNTQYF. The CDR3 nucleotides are TGTGCCAGCAGCCCGAGTCTAGCGGTTAGGGGAAATACGCAGTATTTT.

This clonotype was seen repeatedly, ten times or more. CDR3 region: CAIRTGEAGGGETQYF. CDR3 sequence (DNA): TGTGCCATCAGGACGGGAGAAGCGGGGGGTGGAGAGACCCAGTACTTC. The gene calls are TRBV10-3 and TRBJ2-5; 9 bases match TRBD2. The trim removed 6 bases at V and 4 bases at J, leaving 12 bases unmatched. Germline V gives CDR1 ENHRY, CDR2 SYGVKD. CDR3 length: 16 amino acids.

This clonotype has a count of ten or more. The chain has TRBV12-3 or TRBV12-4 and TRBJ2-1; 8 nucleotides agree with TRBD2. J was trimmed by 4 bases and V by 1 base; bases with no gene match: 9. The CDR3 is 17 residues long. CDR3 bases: TGTGCCAGCAGTTTAGTCGGGAGGGCCGGTAGATACAATGAGCAGTTCTTC. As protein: CASSLVGRAGRYNEQFF.

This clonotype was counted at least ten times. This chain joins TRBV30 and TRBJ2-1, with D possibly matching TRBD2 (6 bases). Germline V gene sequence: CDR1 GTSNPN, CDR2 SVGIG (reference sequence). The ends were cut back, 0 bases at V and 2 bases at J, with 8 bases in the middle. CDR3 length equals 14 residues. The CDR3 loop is CAWSVGEAYNEQFF. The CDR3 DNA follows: TGTGCCTGGAGTGTGGGGGAGGCCTACAATGAGCAGTTCTTC.

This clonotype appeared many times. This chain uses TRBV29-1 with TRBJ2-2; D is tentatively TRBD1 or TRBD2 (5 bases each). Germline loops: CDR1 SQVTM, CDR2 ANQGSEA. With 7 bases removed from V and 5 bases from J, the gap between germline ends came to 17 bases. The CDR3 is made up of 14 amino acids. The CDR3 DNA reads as TGCAGCGCAGGAGCGACAGCGGATACCGGGGAGCTGTTTTTT. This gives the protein CSAGATADTGELFF.

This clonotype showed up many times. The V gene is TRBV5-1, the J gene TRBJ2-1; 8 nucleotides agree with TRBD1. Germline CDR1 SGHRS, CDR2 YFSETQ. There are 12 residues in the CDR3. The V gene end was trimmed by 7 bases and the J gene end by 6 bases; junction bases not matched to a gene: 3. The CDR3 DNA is TGCGCCAGCCAACAGGGGGGCAATGAGCAGTTCTTC. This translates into CASQQGGNEQFF. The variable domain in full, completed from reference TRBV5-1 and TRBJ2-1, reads KAGVTQTPRYLIKTRGQQVTLSCSPISGHRSVSWYQQTPGQGLQFLFEYFSETQRNKGNFPGRFSGRQFSNSRSEMNVSTLELGDSALYLCASQQGGNEQFFGPGTRLTVL.

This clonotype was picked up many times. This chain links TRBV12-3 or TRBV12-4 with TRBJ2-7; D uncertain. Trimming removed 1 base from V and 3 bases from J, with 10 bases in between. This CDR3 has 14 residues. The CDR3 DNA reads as TGTGCCAGCAGTTTAGAAGTCACCTACTACGAGCAGTACTTC. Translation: CASSLEVTYYEQYF.

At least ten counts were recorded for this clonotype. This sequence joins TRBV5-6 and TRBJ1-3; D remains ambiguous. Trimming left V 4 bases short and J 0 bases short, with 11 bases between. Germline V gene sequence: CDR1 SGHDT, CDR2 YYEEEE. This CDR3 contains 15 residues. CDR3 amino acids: CASSPSYGSGNTIYF. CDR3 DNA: TGTGCCAGCAGCCCCTCCTACGGCTCTGGAAACACCATATATTTT.

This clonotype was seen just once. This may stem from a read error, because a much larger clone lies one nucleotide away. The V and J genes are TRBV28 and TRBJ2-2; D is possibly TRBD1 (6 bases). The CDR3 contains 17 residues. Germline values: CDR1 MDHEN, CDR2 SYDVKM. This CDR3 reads CASIPDSGVPNTEELFF. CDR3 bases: TGTGCCAGCATTCCAGATTCAGGGGTCCCGAACACCGAGGAGCTGTTTTTT.